This TCR beta chain was sequenced in a study of CD8+ T cells in alopecia areata. Treatment here: oral pan-JAK inhibitor, 5-10 mg twice daily. Sequencing used cDNA as its template, made by extracting RNA and reverse transcribing it. Libraries were prepared by immunoSEQ multiplex PCR; TCRdb keeps only in-frame clonotypes and omits some of them. The profile shows roughly 190,000 clones, 55% to 70% of them singletons. V dropped 4 bases and J dropped 2; count of bases not matched to a gene: 5. This CDR3 region has 15 residues. Germline V gene data show CDR1 as GTSNPN and CDR2 as SVGIG (reference sequence). This clone was counted a few times.

Sequencing was performed on CD4+ T cells sorted from blood, taken at week 4, from a patient treated with tofacitinib. The rearrangement uses TRBV30 and TRBJ2-1, with 10 positions matching TRBD1. The source is a human donor with alopecia areata. The CDR3 DNA reads TGTGCCTGGACAACTGGGACAGGGGCCTACAATGAGCAGTTCTTC. Its translation is CAWTTGTGAYNEQFF.